This entry concerns a single T cell receptor (beta chain). The antigen remains unidentified. This record belongs to a study of cytomegalovirus exposure and HLA in healthy donors. Study results and caveats: Analysis performed later showed TCR beta chains linked to HLA being more clonally expanded than equally common others. Rarity held for most TCR sequences, but there were some public TCRs that occurred in many donors. Being indistinguishable, some V segments were excluded, TRBV6-2 and TRBV6-3 among them.

The germline V gene encodes CDR1 SQVTM and CDR2 ANQGSEA. Trimming pared 4 bases from V and 4 bases from J, leaving 16 bases between. The CDR3 sequence is 14 residues long. The primer mix had 60 Vbeta and 13 Jbeta primers. Sequencing used immunoSEQ multiplex PCR; TCRdb keeps in-frame clones, though not all of them. The table lists about 160,000 clones, around 76% of them singletons, with roughly 6.6% in the top ten. Sequenced: PBMCs. The receptor comes from a man in his forties or fifties in good health and CMV-seropositive. The rearrangement links TRBV29-1 to TRBJ1-2, with TRBD1 as a possible D gene (5 bases). CDR3: CSVVTVDLPYGYTF. In DNA form, the CDR3 reads TGCAGCGTTGTGACAGTAGACCTCCCCTATGGCTACACCTTC.